The 13 T cell receptor beta chains below all came from one sample that was sequenced in a study of regulatory T cells in long-lasting Graves disease. This sample's time point: persistent/refractory GD, antithyroid drugs over 5 years with positive TRAb. PBMC-derived RNA was used for the TCR library. Building of the TCR beta libraries involved iRepertoire HTBI primers and Arm-PCR of CDR3 regions. TCRdb redid the calling of the multiplex PCR reads with MiXCR, one entry per CDR3 protein. The repertoire holds roughly 450,000 distinct CDR3 sequences, with around a fifth as singletons. The sequencing used peripheral blood mononuclear cells (PBMCs), collected when the disease was refractory, from a patient treated with antithyroid drugs. Source of these receptors: a female donor with Graves disease.

This clonotype was recorded at least ten times. The chain combines TRBV6-1 with TRBJ2-6; D is possibly TRBD1 (6 bases). V dropped 5 bases and J dropped 4 bases, with 12 bases sitting between them. The length of the CDR3 is 15 residues. The germline V gene has CDR1 MNHNS and CDR2 SASEGT. As DNA, the CDR3 is TGTGCCAGCAGTACAGGGCACTCAGGGGCCAACGTCCTGACTTTC. This translates into CASSTGHSGANVLTF.

This clonotype was recorded a few times. The V call is TRBV28, the J call TRBJ1-1; D uncertain. V lost 4 bases to trimming and J lost 9 bases, with 6 bases between them. This CDR3 is built from 10 residues. Germline V lookup: CDR1 MDHEN, CDR2 SYDVKM. CDR3 DNA sequence: TGTGCCAGCAGTTCCCCCCAAGCTTTCTTT. Amino acid sequence: CASSSPQAFF.

The V call is TRBV25-1, the J call TRBJ1-2; 7 positions agree with TRBD1. The trim removed 3 bases at V and 4 bases at J, leaving 14 bases unmatched. Per germline, CDR1 MGHDK and CDR2 SYGVNS. The CDR3 is 17 amino acids. In DNA, the CDR3 is TGTGCCAGCAGTGACCCCGGGACAGCGTTCGGGGTCTATGGCTACACCTTC. Its protein product is CASSDPGTAFGVYGYTF.

This clonotype was detected ten times or more. The gene calls are TRBV7-2 and TRBJ2-5, with TRBD2 matching over 7 bases. The CDR3 contains 13 residues. J was trimmed by 5 bases and V by 6 bases; bases with no gene match: 6. Germline values: CDR1 SGHTA, CDR2 FQGNSA. In nucleotides, the CDR3 is TGTGCCAGCAGACGGGGGGACTTGGAGACCCAGTACTTC. Its translation: CASRRGDLETQYF.

The sample holds a few counts of this clonotype. This rearrangement joins TRBV28 to TRBJ2-7; no definite D call. CDR1 is MDHEN and CDR2 is SYDVKM in the germline V gene. The germline V and J ends were trimmed by 10 bases and 3 bases, with 1 base remaining between them. The CDR3 covers 8 residues. The CDR3: CANYEQYF. The CDR3 region has the DNA TGTGCCAACTACGAGCAGTACTTC.

This clonotype has a count of ten or more. The chain carries TRBV28 and TRBJ2-7, with 7 bases identical to TRBD1. Unmatched junction bases numbered 14, after V lost 6 bases and J lost 3 bases. This CDR3 is built from 16 residues. CDR1 is MDHEN and CDR2 is SYDVKM in the germline V gene. The DNA of the CDR3 is TGTGCCAGCAGCCTACCCGCCGGGCCAGGGGGCTACGAGCAGTACTTC. This translates into CASSLPAGPGGYEQYF.

This clonotype was observed many times. The V gene is TRBV28, the J gene TRBJ1-1; D is perhaps TRBD1 (6 bases). V lost 5 bases and J 4 bases, leaving 20 bases between the germline ends. The CDR3 has 16 amino acids. Germline V CDR1 and CDR2: MDHEN, SYDVKM. The CDR3 here is CASSRGYRAKLTEAFF. DNA of the CDR3: TGTGCCAGCAGTCGGGGGTACAGGGCGAAGCTCACTGAAGCTTTCTTT.

The chain joins TRBV28 to TRBJ2-3; D could derive from TRBD1 or TRBD2 (5 bases each). Germline CDR1 reads MDHEN; CDR2 reads SYDVKM. Deletions cut 4 bases from V and 4 bases from J, with 15 bases between. This CDR3 is built from 15 residues. The CDR3 loop is CASSSYRQGADTQYF. The CDR3 nucleotides read TGTGCCAGCAGTTCCTACCGCCAGGGAGCAGATACGCAGTATTTT.

In this sample, this clonotype turned up many times. V gene TRBV12-3 or TRBV12-4 combines with J gene TRBJ2-5; D is uncertain. The CDR3 covers 14 residues. V dropped 3 bases and J dropped 2 bases, with 10 bases sitting between them. The CDR3 is CASSFGGFQETQYF. CDR3 DNA: TGTGCCAGCAGTTTCGGTGGCTTTCAAGAGACCCAGTACTTC.

Here the CDR3 reads CASSLDPGSNQPQHF. The CDR3 DNA sequence: TGTGCCAGCAGCTTAGATCCCGGATCCAATCAGCCCCAGCATTTT. The rearrangement links TRBV7-2 to TRBJ1-5, with D unclear. In germline, CDR1 is SGHTA, CDR2 FQGNSA. The V gene lost 1 base and the J gene lost 3 bases, with 10 bases spanning the gap. The length of the CDR3 is 15 residues. The full variable domain, rest sourced from reference TRBV7-2 and TRBJ1-5, is GAGVSQSPSNKVTEKGKDVELRCDPISGHTALYWYRQSLGQGLEFLIYFQGNSAPDKSGLPSDRFSAERTGGSVSTLTIQRTQQEDSAVYLCASSLDPGSNQPQHFGDGTRLSIL.

This clonotype was found a few times. Since a much larger clone is just one base distant, this may be a read error. The rearrangement uses TRBV12-3 or TRBV12-4 and TRBJ2-4; the D gene is possibly TRBD2 (6 bases). The length of the CDR3 is 15 residues. CDR3 coding DNA: TGTGCCAGCAGTACGACGGGGGTAGCCAATAACATTCAGTACTTC. This gives the protein CASSTTGVANNIQYF.

As for this clonotype: This sequence may be a read error, since a much larger clone differs from it by one base. The V gene is TRBV15, the J gene TRBJ1-5; D not certain. The CDR3 is 15 amino acids. Germline CDR1 reads LNHNV; CDR2 reads YYDKDF (reference sequence). V was cut by 5 bases and J by 0 bases, with 11 bases left in between. As DNA, the CDR3 is TGTGCCACCAGCGTCAAGGGTCATAGCAATCAGCCCCAGCATTTT. The encoded protein is CATSVKGHSNQPQHF.

This clonotype turned up a few times. V is TRBV29-1 and J is TRBJ1-2, with D hard to call. From germline, CDR1 is SQVTM and CDR2 ANQGSEA. The CDR3 length is 13 residues. The V and J ends lost 5 bases and 0 bases respectively, with 10 bases between them. DNA for the CDR3: TGCAGCGTTCGAAAGGAAGCTAACTATGGCTACACCTTC. This codes for CSVRKEANYGYTF.